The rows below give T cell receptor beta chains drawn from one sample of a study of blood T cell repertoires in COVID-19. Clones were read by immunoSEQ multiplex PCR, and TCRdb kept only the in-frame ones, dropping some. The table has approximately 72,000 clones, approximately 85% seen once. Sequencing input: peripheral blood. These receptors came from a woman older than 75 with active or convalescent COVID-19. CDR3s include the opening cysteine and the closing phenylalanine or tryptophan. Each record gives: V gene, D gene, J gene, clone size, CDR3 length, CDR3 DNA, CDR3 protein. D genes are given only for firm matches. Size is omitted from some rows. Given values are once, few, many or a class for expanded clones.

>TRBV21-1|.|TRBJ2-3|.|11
TGTGCCACCCGGTGCCCAGATACGCAGTATTTT
CATRCPDTQYF
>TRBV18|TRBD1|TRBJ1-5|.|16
TGTGCCAGCTCACCGCCGGGACAGGGTAGCAATCAGCCCCAGCATTTT
CASSPPGQGSNQPQHF
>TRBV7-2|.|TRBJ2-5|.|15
TGTGCCAGCCAGGGAATGGGGGCAGCGGGGGAGACCCAGTACTTC
CASQGMGAAGETQYF
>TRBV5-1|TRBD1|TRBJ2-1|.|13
TGCGCCAGCCACAGGGGATCGAACAATGAGCAGTTCTTC
CASHRGSNNEQFF
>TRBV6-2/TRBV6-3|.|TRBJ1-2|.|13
TGTGCCAGCAGTATACAGGTTAACTATGGCTACACCTTC
CASSIQVNYGYTF
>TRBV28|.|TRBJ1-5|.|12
TGTGCCAGCGGGGGGGGACGGAAGCCCCAGCATTTT
CASGGGRKPQHF
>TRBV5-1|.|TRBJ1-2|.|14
TGCGCCAGCAGCCCCGAACGAGCTAACTATGGCTACACCTTC
CASSPERANYGYTF
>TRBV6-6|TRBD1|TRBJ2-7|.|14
TGTGCCAGCAGTTACTCCAGGGGGTCCTACGAGCAGTACTTC
CASSYSRGSYEQYF
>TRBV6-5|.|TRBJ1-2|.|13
TGTGCCAGCAGTCCCCAGGGTGGCTATGGCTACACCTTC
CASSPQGGYGYTF
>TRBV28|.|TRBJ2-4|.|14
TGTGCCAGCAGAGAATCGACAAGTAAAAACATTCAGTACTTC
CASRESTSKNIQYF
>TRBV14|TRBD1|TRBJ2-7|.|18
TGTGCCAGCAGCCACACCGGGACAGGATTTTTGCAGACCTACGAGCAGTACTTC
CASSHTGTGFLQTYEQYF
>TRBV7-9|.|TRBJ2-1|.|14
TGTGCCAGCAGATTGCAGGGTAACTACAATGAGCAGTTCTTC
CASRLQGNYNEQFF
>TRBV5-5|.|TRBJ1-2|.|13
TGTGCCAGCAGATTAACAGGGAACTATGGCTACACCTTC
CASRLTGNYGYTF
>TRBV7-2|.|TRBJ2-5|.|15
TGTGCCAGCAGCTTAGGGGCCCTATACCAAGAGACCCAGTACTTC
CASSLGALYQETQYF
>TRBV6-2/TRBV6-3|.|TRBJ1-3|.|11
TGTGCCAGCAGTTCAAGAAACACCATATATTTT
CASSSRNTIYF
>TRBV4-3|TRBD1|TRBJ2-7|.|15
TGCGCCAGCAGCCGAGGACAGGGGGCAGAAAACGAGCAGTACTTC
CASSRGQGAENEQYF
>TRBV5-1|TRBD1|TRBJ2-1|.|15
TGCGCCAGCAGCCGCGGGACAGGGAGTCTCGATGAGCAGTTCTTC
CASSRGTGSLDEQFF
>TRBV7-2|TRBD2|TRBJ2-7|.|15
TGTGCCAGCAGCTTAAATAGCGGGGGGCACTACGAGCAGTACTTC
CASSLNSGGHYEQYF
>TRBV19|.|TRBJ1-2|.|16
TGTGCCAGTAGTATACCCGGGGGGCTCGGTGACTATGGCTACACCTTC
CASSIPGGLGDYGYTF
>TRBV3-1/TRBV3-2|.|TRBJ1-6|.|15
TGTGCCAGCAGCCCAGAGGCGGGGAAAAATTCACCCCTCCACTTT
CASSPEAGKNSPLHF
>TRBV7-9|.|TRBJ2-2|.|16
TGTGCCAGCAGCCCCCGTGAGGCAGCGAACACCGGGGAGCTGTTTTTT
CASSPREAANTGELFF
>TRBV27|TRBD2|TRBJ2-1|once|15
TGTGCCAGCAGTCCCGGACTAGGCTCCTACAATGAGCAGTTCTTC
CASSPGLGSYNEQFF
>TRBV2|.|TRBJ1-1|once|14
TGTGCCAGCAAAGACAGGTTCGCGAACACTGAAGCTTTCTTT
CASKDRFANTEAFF
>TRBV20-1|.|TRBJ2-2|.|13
TGCAGTGCTAGTCTGCGGCCCCCCGGGGAGCTGTTTTTT
CSASLRPPGELFF
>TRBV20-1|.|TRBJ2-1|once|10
TGCAGTGCTACATTCAATGAGCAGTTCTTC
CSATFNEQFF
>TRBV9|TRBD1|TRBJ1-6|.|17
TGTGCCAGCAGCGTATCGACAGGGGGGTCCTATAATTCACCCCTCCACTTT
CASSVSTGGSYNSPLHF
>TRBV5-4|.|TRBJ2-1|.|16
TGTGCCAGCAGCGTAGACAGGATCAGCTCCTACAATGAGCAGTTCTTC
CASSVDRISSYNEQFF
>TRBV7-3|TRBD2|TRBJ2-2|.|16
TGTGCCAGCAGCCCCGGACTAGCGGGGGGCACCGGGGAGCTGTTTTTT
CASSPGLAGGTGELFF
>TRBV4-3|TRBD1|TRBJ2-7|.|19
TGCGCCAGCAGCCAAGATTCCCTAGTAGGGACAGATTTCTATTACGAGCAGTACTTC
CASSQDSLVGTDFYYEQYF
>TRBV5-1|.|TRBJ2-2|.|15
TGCGCCAGCAGCTTGGCGATTACGAGCACCGGGGAGCTGTTTTTT
CASSLAITSTGELFF
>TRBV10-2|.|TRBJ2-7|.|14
TGCGCCAGCAGTCTGAGCTCAGGGCTCCACGAGCAGTACTTC
CASSLSSGLHEQYF
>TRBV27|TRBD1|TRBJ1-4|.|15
TGTGCCAGCAGTTCCGGAGGGACAGGTGGCGAAAAACTGTTTTTT
CASSSGGTGGEKLFF
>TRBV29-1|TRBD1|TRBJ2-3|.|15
TGCAGCGTTGACCCCGGGACAGCTAGCACAGATACGCAGTATTTT
CSVDPGTASTDTQYF
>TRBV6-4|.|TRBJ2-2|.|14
TGTGCCAGCAGTAGGACAGAGGACACCGGGGAGCTGTTTTTT
CASSRTEDTGELFF
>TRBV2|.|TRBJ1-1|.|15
TGTGCCAGCAGCCGGGGGGGGGCTGGTAACACTGAAGCTTTCTTT
CASSRGGAGNTEAFF
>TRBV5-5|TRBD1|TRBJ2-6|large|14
TGTGCCAGCAGTCGGACAGGTGGGGCCAACGTCCTGACTTTC
CASSRTGGANVLTF
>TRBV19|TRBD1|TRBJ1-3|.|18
TGTGCCAGTAGTATGCGGGGCAGGGGGGCCCTATCTGGAAACACCATATATTTT
CASSMRGRGALSGNTIYF